This T cell receptor (beta chain) is from a study of T cell responses to AZD1222 COVID-19 vaccine. The germline V gene encodes CDR1 MGHRA and CDR2 YSYEKL. Trimming shortened V by 0 bases and J by 2 bases, and 10 bases separated the two germline ends. The CDR3 is 16 residues long. This clone was picked up one time. Measured with immunoSEQ multiplex PCR; TCRdb has only the in-frame clones, and not every one. The sample lists around 180,000 clones, approximately 90% occurring once. This rearrangement joins TRBV4-1 to TRBJ2-2; D possibly corresponds to TRBD2 (6 bases). The input for sequencing was peripheral blood, taken on day 0 of AZD1222 vaccination. This sequence was found in an adult in good health. DNA of the CDR3: TGCGCCAGCAGCCAAGAAGGGACTCATAACACCGGGGAGCTGTTTTTT. It yields the protein CASSQEGTHNTGELFF.